This T cell receptor beta chain appears in the sequencing data of a study of PD-1 blockade in classical Hodgkin lymphoma (dated by TCRdb to the early 2020s). With regard to the full study: The study used TCR beta sequencing and CyTOF to define a peripheral blood immune signature of response to PD-1 blockade in classical Hodgkin lymphoma.

Genomic DNA was extracted with the Qiagen DNeasy kit from unsorted PBMCs and from negatively selected CD4+ and CD8+ fractions. Amplification of TCR beta CDR3 regions was done by immunoSEQ multiplex PCR with primers that anneal to V and J segments. A synthetic immune receptor repertoire was used to minimize amplification bias, and any remaining bias was removed computationally after sequencing. Under the source paper's analysis protocol: Repertoire diversity was quantified as the Shannon entropy index using custom Python scripts. The unsorted, CD4+ and CD8+ repertoires were each analyzed separately, with the exception of combined analyses, where CD4+ and CD8+ sequences were merged in silico. TCRdb re-hosts the immuneACCESS table, in-frame sequences only. Its copies lack some clones; in the studies checked, an unresolved V gene accounts for under half of them, and the cause for the rest is not known. V, J and clone size are those of that table, while D and trimming were read from the DNA. This sample is represented by nearly 5,500 clones; approximately 87% of them were singletons. The ten largest make up around 20% of the sample.

As regards this clone: Its antigen target is currently unknown. Base qualities were left out, and no much larger clone turns up one base away.

Reading the label with the study, this specimen's time point is: newly diagnosed, previously untreated cHL patient sample. Magnetic negative selection with a Miltenyi CD8+ T cell isolation kit was used to purify CD8+ T cells from thawed PBMCs. As a comparison group for the relapsed/refractory trial patients, PBMCs were sequenced from patients with newly diagnosed, previously untreated classical Hodgkin lymphoma. Peripheral blood was collected in 8 mL Vacutainer Cell Preparation Tubes, from which PBMCs were isolated by centrifugation and then cryopreserved. Purified CD4+ and CD8+ fractions were prepared only for cases in which an additional PBMC sample was available. Magnetically labelled cells were removed on LS columns in a quadroMACS separator, and the flow-through was collected as the purified fraction. Here is what the overall study found, with its caveats: Newly diagnosed patients were reported to have lower baseline TCR diversity than healthy donors, and relapsed/refractory patients were reported to have lower baseline TCR diversity still. The study covered only a single clinical trial cohort, and the causes of the repertoire differences, possibly disease activity or prior therapy, were still not defined.

The CDR3 numbers 14 residues from cysteine through phenylalanine. Here the CDR3 DNA is all that survives: 42 bases in frame from base 1. According to the germline V gene, CDR1 reads SNHLY and CDR2 reads FYNNEI. The V end loses 7 bases and the J end loses 5 bases, and a stretch of 17 bases separates them. This clonotype was sampled from a human donor with classical Hodgkin lymphoma. The chain uses TRBV2 and TRBJ2-5; the D call could be TRBD1 or TRBD2, with each sharing 5 bases. The sample comprised CD8+ T cells from blood. The CDR3 corresponds to CASMRGWGLETQYF. In nucleotides, the sequence is TGTGCCAGCATGAGAGGATGGGGGTTGGAGACCCAGTACTTC.